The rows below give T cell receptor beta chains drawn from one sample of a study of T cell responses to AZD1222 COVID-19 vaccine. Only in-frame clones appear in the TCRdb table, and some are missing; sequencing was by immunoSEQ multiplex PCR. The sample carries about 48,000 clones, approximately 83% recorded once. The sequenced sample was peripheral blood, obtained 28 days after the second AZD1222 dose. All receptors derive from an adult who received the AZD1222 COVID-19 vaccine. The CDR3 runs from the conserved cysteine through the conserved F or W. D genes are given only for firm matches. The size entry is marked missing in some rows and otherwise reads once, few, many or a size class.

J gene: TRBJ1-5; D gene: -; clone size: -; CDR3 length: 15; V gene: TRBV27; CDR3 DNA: TGTGCCAGCAGTTCCTTGGGGGGGAGGGATCAGCCCCAGCATTTT; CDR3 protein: CASSSLGGRDQPQHF
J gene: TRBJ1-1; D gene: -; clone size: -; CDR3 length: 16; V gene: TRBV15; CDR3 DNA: TGTGCCACCAGCAGAGATATGGCAGGGGTCTACACTGAAGCTTTCTTT; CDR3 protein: CATSRDMAGVYTEAFF
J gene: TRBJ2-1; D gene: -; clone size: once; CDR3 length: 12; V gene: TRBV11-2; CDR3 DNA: TGTGCCAGCAGCTTGCCTAGCTATGAGCAGTTCTTC; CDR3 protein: CASSLPSYEQFF
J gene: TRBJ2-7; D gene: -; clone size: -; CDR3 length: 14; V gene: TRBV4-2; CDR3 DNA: TGTGCCAGCAGCCATGGGGACATCATCTACGAGCAGTACTTC; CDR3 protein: CASSHGDIIYEQYF
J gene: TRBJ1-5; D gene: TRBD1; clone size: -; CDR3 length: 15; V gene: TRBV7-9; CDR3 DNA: TGTGCCAGCAGCTTAGGGGGACAGGGAAGTCAGCCCCAGCATTTT; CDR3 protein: CASSLGGQGSQPQHF
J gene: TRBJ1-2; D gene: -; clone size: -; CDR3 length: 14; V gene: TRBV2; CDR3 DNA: TGTGCCAGCACCGAAACGCAGACAGACCGCTACCACACCTTC; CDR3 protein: CASTETQTDRYHTF
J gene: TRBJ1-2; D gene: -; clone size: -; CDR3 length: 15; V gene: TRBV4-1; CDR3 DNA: TGCGCCAGCAGTTCTGGACAAGGGGGTAACTATGGCTACACCTTC; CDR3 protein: CASSSGQGGNYGYTF
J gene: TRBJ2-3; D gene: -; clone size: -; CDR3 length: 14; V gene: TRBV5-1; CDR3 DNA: TGCGCCAGCAGCTTGGGTATGGGCATGAATACGCAGTATTTT; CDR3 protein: CASSLGMGMNTQYF
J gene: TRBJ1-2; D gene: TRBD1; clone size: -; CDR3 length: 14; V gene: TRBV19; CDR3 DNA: TGTGCCAGTAGCACGACAGGGGGAATCTATGGCTACACCTTC; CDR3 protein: CASSTTGGIYGYTF
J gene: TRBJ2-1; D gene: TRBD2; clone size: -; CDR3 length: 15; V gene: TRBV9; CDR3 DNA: TGTGCCAGCAGCCCCCTGGCGGGAGGAGGGAATGAGCAGTTCTTC; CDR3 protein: CASSPLAGGGNEQFF
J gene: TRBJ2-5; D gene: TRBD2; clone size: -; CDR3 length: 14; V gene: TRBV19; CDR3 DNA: TGTGCCAGTAGTACTCGGGGGGGCCCGGAGACCCAGTACTTC; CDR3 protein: CASSTRGGPETQYF
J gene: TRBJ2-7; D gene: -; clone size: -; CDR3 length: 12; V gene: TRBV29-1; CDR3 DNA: TGCAGCGTTGTAGGAACAGGGCGATGGCAGTACTTC; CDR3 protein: CSVVGTGRWQYF
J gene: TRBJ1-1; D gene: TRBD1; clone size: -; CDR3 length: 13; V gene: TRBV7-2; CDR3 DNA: TGTGCCAGCAGCTTAGGGACAGGCACTGAAGCTTTCTTT; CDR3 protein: CASSLGTGTEAFF